This T cell receptor beta chain was profiled in a study of CD8+ T cells in alopecia areata. Extracted RNA was reverse transcribed, and the resulting cDNA served as sequencing template. Some clones are missing from TCRdb's copy, which holds only in-frame ones; the method was immunoSEQ multiplex PCR. The sample includes under 200,000 clones, about 71% of them seen just once. The V gene end was trimmed by 0 bases and the J gene end by 9 bases; junction bases not matched to a gene: 7. Germline V CDR1 and CDR2: KGHSH, LQKENI. The CDR3 sequence is 16 residues long. As for treatment: oral pan-JAK inhibitor, 5-10 mg twice daily.

The sequenced sample was CD4+ T cells sorted from blood, obtained at week 4, from a patient treated with tofacitinib. The chain uses TRBV18 and TRBJ2-1; 11 bases align to TRBD2. The source of this sequence is a human donor with alopecia areata. Here the CDR3 reads CASSPPTSGRSREQFF. The CDR3 DNA sequence: TGTGCCAGCTCACCACCTACTAGCGGGAGATCTCGTGAGCAGTTCTTC.